Presented here are 8 T cell receptor beta chains from one specimen sequenced in a study of T cell responses to AZD1222 COVID-19 vaccine. Sequencing was performed with immunoSEQ multiplex PCR; in TCRdb, only in-frame clones are kept and a portion is missing. This table has about 95,000 clones, roughly 89% appearing once. The sequencing here drew on peripheral blood, taken on day 0 of AZD1222 vaccination. These receptors were collected from an adult in good health.

The J gene is TRBJ1-5, the V gene TRBV18; D remains unclear. Germline V gives CDR1 KGHSH, CDR2 LQKENI. Trimming removed 3 bases at V and 2 bases at J, with 11 bases between. CDR3 length: 15 residues. CDR3 region: CASSPDGSRNQPQHF. CDR3 coding DNA: TGTGCCAGCTCACCCGACGGGTCGCGCAATCAGCCCCAGCATTTT.

The V call is TRBV6-6, the J call TRBJ2-1, with a possible D match to TRBD1 (5 bases). The V gene's germline CDR1 is MNHNY and CDR2 SVGAGI (reference sequence). The CDR3 has 12 amino acids. Trimming left V 5 bases short and J 7 bases short, with 9 bases between. CDR3 bases: TGTGCCAGCAGTCAGCCAGGGAATGAGCAGTTCTTC. Its protein product is CASSQPGNEQFF.

The rearrangement uses TRBV2 and TRBJ2-5; D is unresolved. This CDR3 has 14 residues. V shed 3 bases and J shed 0 bases, with 8 bases lying between them. From germline, CDR1 is SNHLY and CDR2 FYNNEI. This CDR3 is CASSEGSYQETQYF. CDR3 bases: TGTGCCAGCAGTGAGGGTAGCTACCAAGAGACCCAGTACTTC.

The chain is built from TRBV5-1 and TRBJ1-3; a weak D match, TRBD1 (5 bases). This CDR3 has 14 residues. V lost 0 bases and J lost 2, with 6 bases in between. CDR1 SGHRS and CDR2 YFSETQ come from the germline V gene. The CDR3 bases are TGCGCCAGCAGCTTGGCAGGGCCTGGAAACACCATATATTTT. Amino acid sequence: CASSLAGPGNTIYF. The full variable domain, its missing parts supplied by reference TRBV5-1 and TRBJ1-3, is KAGVTQTPRYLIKTRGQQVTLSCSPISGHRSVSWYQQTPGQGLQFLFEYFSETQRNKGNFPGRFSGRQFSNSRSEMNVSTLELGDSALYLCASSLAGPGNTIYFGEGSWLTVV.

The chain uses TRBV3-1 (or the pseudogene TRBV3-2) and TRBJ1-2, with TRBD1 matching over 7 bases. Unmatched junction bases numbered 2, after V lost 4 bases and J lost 0 bases. The CDR3 is 14 amino acids. Per the germline V gene, CDR1 is LGHDT and CDR2 is YNNKEL (reference sequence). CDR3 DNA: TGTGCCAGCAGCCCAGGGGGAGCTAACTATGGCTACACCTTC. It is translated as CASSPGGANYGYTF.

This clone was observed once. This chain connects TRBV10-2 to TRBJ1-3, with TRBD1 as a possible D gene (6 bases). CDR1 is WSHSY and CDR2 is SAAADI in the germline V gene. With 10 bases removed from V and 2 bases from J, the gap between germline ends came to 12 bases. The CDR3 covers 13 residues. The DNA for the CDR3 is TGCGCCACGAAGAGGGGGGCTGGAAACACCATATATTTT. Translated: CATKRGAGNTIYF.

This clone occurred a few times. The V call is TRBV21-1, the J call TRBJ1-1. TRBV21-1 is reported as a pseudogene. The CDR3 has 12 amino acids. The CDR3 here is CASSKGRELREF. The DNA of the CDR3 is TGTGCCAGCAGCAAAGGTCGGGAACTACGCGAATTT.

V usage is TRBV4-2 and J usage is TRBJ2-5; 11 nucleotides align to TRBD2. V lost 4 bases, J lost 2 bases, and 9 bases stayed unmatched. This CDR3 region has 17 residues. Germline V gene lookup returns CDR1 LGHNA and CDR2 YNFKEQ. The CDR3 sequence: CASSLLTSGGGQETQYF. CDR3 sequence (DNA): TGTGCCAGCAGCCTTCTTACTAGCGGGGGTGGTCAAGAGACCCAGTACTTC.